This T cell receptor beta chain came from a study of vaccination effects on CD4 cells after COVID-19. Across the whole study: Participants were given two doses of BNT162b2 or mRNA-1273 vaccine.

A remark on this clone: Its antigen is currently unknown.

Clones were sequenced by immunoSEQ multiplex PCR, and TCRdb holds only the in-frame ones, with some missing. The sample comprises tens of thousands of clones, 75% of which are singletons, and 3% to 4% rests with the top ten. Whole-study results and caveats: Clones induced by infection and by vaccine showed marked clonal contraction late after vaccination. In healthy vaccinees, only 1 of 255 vaccine-induced clones cross-reacted with common cold coronaviruses.

Antigen-specific CD4+ T cells were expanded (with viral peptide pools) by the ViraFEST assay ahead of sequencing. Culture proceeded for more than nine days, and CD4+ T cells were then isolated. Vaccine recipients had no previous SARS-CoV-2 infection; their nucleocapsid antibodies were negative. Peptides at roughly 10 ug/ml and IL-2 at approximately 9.7 IU/ml were added to 1.5 million to 2 million PBMC per well. Deletions cut 2 bases from V and 5 bases from J, with 6 bases between. CDR1 is PRHDT and CDR2 is FYEKMQ in the germline V gene (reference sequence). The CDR3 consists of 13 residues. The receptor's source is a human donor who received a COVID-19 vaccine. Source: CD4+ T cells from PBMCs cultured with HCoV-OC43 spike peptides, taken before COVID-19 vaccination. Sample subset: HCoV-OC43 spike overlapping peptide pool stimulation. This chain joins TRBV13 and TRBJ2-2; D gene uncertain. CDR3 protein: CASSLRLTGELFF. CDR3 sequence (DNA): TGTGCCAGCAGCTTAAGACTTACCGGGGAGCTGTTTTTT.